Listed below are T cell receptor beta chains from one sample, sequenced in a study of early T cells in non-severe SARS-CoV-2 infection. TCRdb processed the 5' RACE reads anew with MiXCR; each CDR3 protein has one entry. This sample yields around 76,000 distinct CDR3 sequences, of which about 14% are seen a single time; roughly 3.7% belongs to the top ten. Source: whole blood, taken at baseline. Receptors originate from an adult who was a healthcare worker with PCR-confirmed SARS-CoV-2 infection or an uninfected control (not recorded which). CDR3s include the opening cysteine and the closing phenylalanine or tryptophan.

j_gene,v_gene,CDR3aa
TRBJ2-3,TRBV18,CASSPPSTDTQYF
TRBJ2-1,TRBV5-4,CASSLPGGSSGNEQFF
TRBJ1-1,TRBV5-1,CASSPGHLPNTEAFF
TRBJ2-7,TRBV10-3,CAISESRGQRYEQYF
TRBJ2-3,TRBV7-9,CAPRLREAGSTDTQYF
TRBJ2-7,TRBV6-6,CASSYSLHKGRGYEQYF
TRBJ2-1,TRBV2,CASKAGTTGDEQFF
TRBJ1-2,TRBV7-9,CASSFGLRGQHGYTF
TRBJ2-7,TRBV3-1,CASSPWVTGAYEQYF
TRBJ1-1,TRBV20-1,CSARAGHGGTEAFF
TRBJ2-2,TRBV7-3,CASSLAIPGTSGNGELFF
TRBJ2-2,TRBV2,CASSDLGPNTGELFF
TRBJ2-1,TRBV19,CASTSSGSKGYNEQFF
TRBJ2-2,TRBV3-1,CASSQKGSGELFF
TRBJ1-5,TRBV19,CASSANPNSNQPQHF
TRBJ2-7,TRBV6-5,CASSYSPNYEQYF
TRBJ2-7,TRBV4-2,CASSQERQPNYEQYF
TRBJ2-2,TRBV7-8,CASSPSDLSGTGELFF
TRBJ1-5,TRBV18,CASSHGQGPVRPQHF
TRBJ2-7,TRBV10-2,CASRLRGTEFGEQYF
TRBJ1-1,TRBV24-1,CATRSTGSLSEAFF
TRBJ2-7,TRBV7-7,CASSFARESEQYF
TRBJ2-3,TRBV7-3,CASSLTSSGSSSTDTQYF
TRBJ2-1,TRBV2,CASRPGSYNEQFF
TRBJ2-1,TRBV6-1,CASSRDRGDEQFF
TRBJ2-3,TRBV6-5,CASSYSSGADTQYF
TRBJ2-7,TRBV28,CASSPGQAAYEQYF
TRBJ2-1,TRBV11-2,CASSLDPGSSYNEQFF
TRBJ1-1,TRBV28,CASSLRGTVNTEAFF
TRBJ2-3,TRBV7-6,CASSHGRGTDTQYF
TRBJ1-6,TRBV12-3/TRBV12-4,CASTLQARNSPLHF
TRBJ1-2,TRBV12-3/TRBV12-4,CASSTGGKNYGYTF
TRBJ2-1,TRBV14,CASSRTGSIEYNEQFF
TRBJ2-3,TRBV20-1,CSARDPLARATDTQYF
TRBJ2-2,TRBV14,CASSPGQLNTGELFF
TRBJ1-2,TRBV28,CASSLTRGYGYTF
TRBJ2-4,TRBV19,CASSAASAAKNIQYF
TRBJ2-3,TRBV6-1,CASSESLGGTQYF
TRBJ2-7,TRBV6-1,CASRRVAGDYEQYF
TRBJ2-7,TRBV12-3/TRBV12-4,CASSRDTGSYEQYF
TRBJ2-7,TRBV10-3,CAITTDRDEQYF
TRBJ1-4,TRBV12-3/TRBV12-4,CASSSRTGGREKLFF
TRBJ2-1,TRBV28,CASRYVGGPSYNEQFF
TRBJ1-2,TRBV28,CASSRQNYGYTF
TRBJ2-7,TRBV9,CASSVEAASYEQYF
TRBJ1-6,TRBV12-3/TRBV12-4,CASSLRQAFSPLHF
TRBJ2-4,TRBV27,CASSPPTAHGIQYF
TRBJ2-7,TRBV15,CATSRVEGEQYF
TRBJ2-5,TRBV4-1,CASSQAGVQETQYF
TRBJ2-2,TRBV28,CASSRVQQGTGELFF